The rows below give T cell receptor beta chains drawn from one sample of a study of blood T cell repertoires in COVID-19. Clones were read by immunoSEQ multiplex PCR, and TCRdb kept only the in-frame ones, dropping some. The sample carries around 100,000 clones, over 80% recorded once. The sequencing input was peripheral blood. All receptors come from a man between 65 and 85 years old with active or convalescent COVID-19. Both conserved end residues are part of each CDR3. D genes are given only for firm matches. Clone size is not always given. Where it is, it says once, few, many or a class for expanded clones.

j_call | v_call | d_call | clone_size | cdr3_nt | cdr3_aa
TRBJ2-5 | TRBV7-2 | TRBD2 | NA | TGTGCCAGCAGCTCCAGGACTAGCAAAGGCGGGGAGACCCAGTACTTC | CASSSRTSKGGETQYF
TRBJ1-2 | TRBV29-1 | TRBD1 | NA | TGCAGCGTTGAACTGACAGGGACTGTCTATGGCTACACCTTC | CSVELTGTVYGYTF
TRBJ2-5 | TRBV7-2 | NA | NA | TGTGCCAGCAGCTTTCGCCAGGGTCAAGAGACCCAGTACTTC | CASSFRQGQETQYF
TRBJ1-5 | TRBV7-2 | NA | NA | TGTGCCAGCAGCTTAGAGGGGGGGGCCAGTCAGCCCCAGCATTTT | CASSLEGGASQPQHF
TRBJ2-5 | TRBV28 | TRBD1 | NA | TGTGCCAGCATCCGGGGACAGGGCCGACAAGAGACCCAGTACTTC | CASIRGQGRQETQYF
TRBJ2-1 | TRBV7-2 | TRBD1 | once | TGTGCCAGCAGCCGCAGTCTTGGCGCAGGGGGCAGTGAGCAGTTCTTC | CASSRSLGAGGSEQFF
TRBJ1-4 | TRBV9 | TRBD1 | NA | TGTGCCAGCAGCGTAGTAGGGGACAGTTATGAAAAACTGTTTTTT | CASSVVGDSYEKLFF
TRBJ1-6 | TRBV15 | TRBD1 | NA | TGTGCCACCAGCAGAGATGCGGGCAGGGGGTGGAATTCACCCCTCCACTTT | CATSRDAGRGWNSPLHF
TRBJ1-1 | TRBV7-2 | NA | NA | TGTGCCAGCAGCTTACTCGCGGGGAACACTGAAGCTTTCTTT | CASSLLAGNTEAFF
TRBJ1-4 | TRBV6-5 | TRBD1 | NA | TGTGCCAGCAGTTACTCGACGGCAGGGGGTGAAAAACTGTTTTTT | CASSYSTAGGEKLFF